This is a list of T cell receptor beta chains from one sample in a study of T cell changes during pregnancy in multiple sclerosis. Assay used: immunoSEQ multiplex PCR; TCRdb lists only in-frame clones, some missing. The table has 90,000 to 95,000 clones, 90% to 95% seen once. Sample: peripheral blood, taken in the third trimester of pregnancy. These receptors all come from a female donor with multiple sclerosis, enrolled in a pregnancy study. CDR3s include the opening cysteine and the closing phenylalanine or tryptophan. A D gene is named only where the DNA matches it firmly. Size is omitted from some rows. Given values are once, few, many or a class for expanded clones.

D gene	V gene	clone size	J gene	CDR3 protein	CDR3 DNA
TRBD1	TRBV7-9	NA	TRBJ2-5	CASSTGQGSQETQYF	TGTGCCAGCAGCACCGGACAGGGAAGTCAAGAGACCCAGTACTTC
NA	TRBV5-5	NA	TRBJ2-1	CASSVTGYEQFF	TGTGCCAGCAGCGTGACAGGTTATGAGCAGTTCTTC
NA	TRBV27	NA	TRBJ2-1	CASSFGQSGYNEQFF	TGTGCCAGCAGTTTCGGTCAAAGCGGCTACAATGAGCAGTTCTTC
NA	TRBV7-9	NA	TRBJ1-2	CASSLRSSRGYTF	TGTGCCAGCAGCTTAAGGAGTTCACGTGGCTACACCTTC
NA	TRBV21-1	once	TRBJ1-1	CASSKIMKRDRRLGVNTEAFF	TGTGCCAGCAGCAAAATAATGAAGCGGGACAGGAGGTTAGGGGTTAACACTGAAGCTTTCTTT
TRBD2	TRBV7-2	NA	TRBJ2-7	CASSLVLAGGREQYF	TGTGCCAGCAGCTTAGTCCTAGCGGGAGGCCGCGAGCAGTACTTC
TRBD2	TRBV4-2	NA	TRBJ2-7	CASSQGTSGSFEQYF	TGTGCCAGCAGCCAAGGTACTAGCGGGAGTTTCGAGCAGTACTTC
TRBD1	TRBV6-5	NA	TRBJ2-2	CASSSPGQGRSGELFF	TGTGCCAGCAGTTCCCCCGGACAGGGGCGGTCCGGGGAGCTGTTTTTT
NA	TRBV7-2	NA	TRBJ1-1	CAAGMNTEAFF	TGTGCGGCAGGGATGAACACTGAAGCTTTCTTT
TRBD1	TRBV7-2	once	TRBJ2-7	CASSRDRVHYEQYF	TGTGCCAGCAGCCGAGACAGGGTTCACTACGAGCAGTACTTC
TRBD1	TRBV29-1	NA	TRBJ1-1	CSVERTGVDTEAFF	TGCAGCGTTGAAAGGACAGGGGTTGACACTGAAGCTTTCTTT
NA	TRBV6-5	NA	TRBJ1-2	CASSPSGGGYGYTF	TGTGCCAGCAGTCCCTCGGGGGGCGGCTATGGCTACACCTTC
TRBD2	TRBV6-6	NA	TRBJ2-7	CASSFPGTSIYEQYF	TGTGCCAGCAGTTTTCCCGGGACTAGCATCTACGAGCAGTACTTC
NA	TRBV6-6	NA	TRBJ2-2	CASSPVPQNTGELFF	TGTGCCAGCAGCCCAGTACCACAGAACACCGGGGAGCTGTTTTTT
TRBD1	TRBV15	NA	TRBJ1-3	CATEGQNEAGNTIYF	TGTGCCACCGAGGGACAGAACGAAGCTGGAAACACCATATATTTT
TRBD1	TRBV27	NA	TRBJ2-6	CASRSQGGVGANVLTF	TGTGCCAGCAGATCACAGGGGGGAGTTGGGGCCAACGTCCTGACTTTC
TRBD1	TRBV4-1	NA	TRBJ2-1	CASSQVPDRGPYNEQFF	TGCGCCAGCAGCCAAGTCCCCGACAGGGGACCCTACAATGAGCAGTTCTTC
NA	TRBV7-2	NA	TRBJ2-7	CASSLAQVAAYEQYF	TGTGCCAGCAGCTTAGCACAGGTGGCAGCCTACGAGCAGTACTTC
TRBD1	TRBV4-3	NA	TRBJ2-7	CASSHAGTGAYEQYF	TGCGCCAGCAGCCATGCCGGGACAGGGGCCTACGAGCAGTACTTC
TRBD2	TRBV9	NA	TRBJ2-1	CASSPGLGLNEQFF	TGTGCCAGCAGCCCGGGACTAGGTCTCAATGAGCAGTTCTTC
TRBD2	TRBV7-7	NA	TRBJ2-1	CASSLLAGLHSYNEQFF	TGTGCTAGCAGCTTACTAGCGGGATTACACTCCTACAATGAGCAGTTCTTC
TRBD2	TRBV7-2	NA	TRBJ2-3	CASSLGGRGTDTQYF	TGTGCCAGCAGCTTGGGCGGGAGAGGTACAGATACGCAGTATTTT
TRBD1	TRBV5-4	NA	TRBJ2-5	CASSLGADRGGQETQYF	TGTGCCAGCAGCTTAGGGGCGGACAGGGGAGGCCAAGAGACCCAGTACTTC
NA	TRBV29-1	NA	TRBJ1-1	CSVAFEAFF	TGCAGCGTTGCTTTTGAAGCTTTCTTT
TRBD1	TRBV2	NA	TRBJ2-5	CASTRDRVGETQYF	TGTGCCAGCACCAGGGACAGGGTGGGGGAGACCCAGTACTTC
NA	TRBV7-3	NA	TRBJ1-1	CASSTGTGGKAFF	TGTGCCAGCAGTACCGGCACAGGAGGGAAAGCTTTCTTT
TRBD2	TRBV6-5	NA	TRBJ2-3	CASSYGTSENTQYF	TGTGCCAGCAGTTACGGGACTAGCGAGAATACGCAGTATTTT
NA	TRBV18	few	TRBJ1-4	CASSPPRGEKLFF	TGTGCCAGCTCACCTCCCAGAGGAGAAAAACTGTTTTTT
TRBD1	TRBV19	NA	TRBJ1-1	CASSTTGTGNTEAFF	TGTGCCAGTAGTACCACCGGGACAGGGAACACTGAAGCTTTCTTT
NA	TRBV19	NA	TRBJ1-5	CASSIGSRANQPQHF	TGTGCCAGTAGTATAGGTAGCAGAGCCAATCAGCCCCAGCATTTT
NA	TRBV28	NA	TRBJ2-5	CASSGTFETQYF	TGTGCCAGCAGTGGGACATTCGAGACCCAGTACTTC
TRBD2	TRBV7-2	NA	TRBJ2-7	CASSLRVREPSYEQYF	TGTGCCAGCAGCTTGAGGGTGCGGGAGCCATCCTACGAGCAGTACTTC
NA	TRBV29-1	NA	TRBJ1-1	CSVERNTEAFF	TGCAGCGTTGAACGGAACACTGAAGCTTTCTTT
TRBD1	TRBV15	NA	TRBJ1-2	CATSRAGVGQGYGYTF	TGTGCCACCAGCAGAGCAGGGGTGGGACAGGGCTATGGCTACACCTTC
TRBD2	TRBV5-1	NA	TRBJ2-7	CASGEGPLSYEQYF	TGCGCCAGCGGGGAGGGACCGCTTTCCTACGAGCAGTACTTC
NA	TRBV19	NA	TRBJ2-1	CASSFSSYNEQFF	TGTGCCAGTAGTTTTAGCTCCTACAATGAGCAGTTCTTC
TRBD2	TRBV27	NA	TRBJ2-1	CASSPRSGRAGNEQFF	TGTGCCAGCAGTCCCCGCAGCGGGAGGGCCGGGAATGAGCAGTTCTTC
NA	TRBV1	NA	TRBJ2-1	CTSSQDQRDSYNEQFF	TGCACCAGCAGCCAAGATCAGCGGGACTCCTACAATGAGCAGTTCTTC
NA	TRBV4-3	NA	TRBJ1-3	CASSQDASNTIYF	TGCGCCAGCAGCCAAGATGCGTCAAACACCATATATTTT
NA	TRBV28	NA	TRBJ1-5	CASSPPPPLGGQPQHF	TGTGCCAGCAGTCCTCCCCCCCCTCTGGGCGGGCAGCCCCAGCATTTT
NA	TRBV29-1	NA	TRBJ1-1	CSPTQGEAFF	TGCAGCCCCACCCAGGGTGAAGCTTTCTTT
TRBD1	TRBV28	NA	TRBJ1-4	CASSFGDRVNEKLFF	TGTGCCAGCAGTTTCGGGGACAGGGTAAATGAAAAACTGTTTTTT
TRBD2	TRBV28	NA	TRBJ2-7	CASNLFGGRASGEQYF	TGTGCCAGCAACCTTTTCGGCGGGAGGGCCTCGGGCGAGCAGTACTTC
NA	TRBV29-1	NA	TRBJ1-1	CSVRSLGGNTEAFF	TGCAGCGTCCGATCCCTAGGGGGGAACACTGAAGCTTTCTTT